This entry concerns a single TCR beta chain. Its antigen is not identified. Unmatched junction bases numbered 8, after V lost 4 bases and J lost 4 bases. Germline CDR1 reads SGHDT; CDR2 reads YYEEEE. The CDR3 spans 16 residues. Repertoires were generated with immunoSEQ multiplex PCR, while TCRdb's copy carries only in-frame clones and drops some. Here the sample spans some 200,000 clones, over 80% being singletons. This sample is part of a study of cytomegalovirus exposure and HLA in healthy donors. Study observations and caveats: Three CMV-associated chains proved CMV antigen-specific in vitro.

The study drew the donors from its approximately 130-subject validation cohort, separate from the 666-subject first cohort. Sequencing was performed on PBMCs. V gene TRBV5-6 combines with J gene TRBJ2-3; 11 bases are a match to TRBD2. This TCR derives from a woman in her late teens or twenties in good health and CMV-seronegative. The CDR3 DNA reads as TGTGCCAGCAGCCAGGACGTGGGACTAGCGGCAGATACGCAGTATTTT. This sequence encodes CASSQDVGLAADTQYF. The full variable domain, in which reference TRBV5-6 and TRBJ2-3 provide the parts outside the CDR3, is DAGVTQSPTHLIKTRGQQVTLRCSPKSGHDTVSWYQQALGQGPQFIFQYYEEEERQRGNFPDRFSGHQFPNYSSELNVNALLLGDSALYLCASSQDVGLAADTQYFGPGTRLTVL.